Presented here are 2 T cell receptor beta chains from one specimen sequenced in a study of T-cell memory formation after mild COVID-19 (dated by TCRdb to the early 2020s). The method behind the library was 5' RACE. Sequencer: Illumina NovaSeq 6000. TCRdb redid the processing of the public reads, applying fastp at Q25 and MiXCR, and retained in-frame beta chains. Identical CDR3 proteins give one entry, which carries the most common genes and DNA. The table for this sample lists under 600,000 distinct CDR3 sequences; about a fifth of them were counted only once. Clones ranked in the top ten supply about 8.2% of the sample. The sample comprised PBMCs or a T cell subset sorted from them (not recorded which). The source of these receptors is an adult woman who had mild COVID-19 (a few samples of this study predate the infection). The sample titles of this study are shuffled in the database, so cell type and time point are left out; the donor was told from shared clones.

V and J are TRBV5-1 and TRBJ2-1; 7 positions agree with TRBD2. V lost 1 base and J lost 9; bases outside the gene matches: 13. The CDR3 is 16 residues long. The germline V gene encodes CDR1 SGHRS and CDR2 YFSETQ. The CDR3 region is CASSLLWEGTVGEQFF. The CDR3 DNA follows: TGCGCCAGCAGCTTGCTCTGGGAGGGTACGGTCGGTGAGCAGTTCTTC.

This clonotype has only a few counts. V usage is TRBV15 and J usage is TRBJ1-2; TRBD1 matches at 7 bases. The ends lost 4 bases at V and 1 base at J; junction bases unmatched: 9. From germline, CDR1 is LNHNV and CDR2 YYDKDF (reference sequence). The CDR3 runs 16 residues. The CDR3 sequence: CATSTEGTAINYGYTF. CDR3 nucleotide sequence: TGTGCCACCAGCACCGAGGGGACAGCGATTAACTATGGCTACACCTTC.